This T cell receptor (beta chain) was observed in a study of cytomegalovirus exposure and HLA in healthy donors. Study-wide context: Previous work identified 120 million or so unique TCR beta sequences from about 179 million T cells. General study points: Sequences of the TCR beta chain were said to predict the HLA-A and HLA-B alleles of most subjects accurately.

The CDR3 runs 14 residues. The V and J ends lost 4 bases and 4 bases, in that order; junction bases with no gene match: 2. The germline gives CDR1 SGHRS, CDR2 YFSETQ. As regards this clone: No antigen is known for it.

Amplification used 60 Vbeta primers and 13 Jbeta primers. TCRdb's copy holds only in-frame clones and misses some; the assay was immunoSEQ multiplex PCR. The repertoire includes about 77,000 clones, about 78% of them detected once, and approximately 1.6% sits in the top ten. The chain links TRBV5-1 to TRBJ2-2; TRBD2 agrees at 9 bases. The receptor was isolated from a man aged 40-49 years in good health and CMV-seronegative. The sequencing input was PBMCs. CDR3 sequence (DNA): TGCGCCAGCAGCCAGGGACTAGCCACCGGGGAGCTGTTTTTT. Residues: CASSQGLATGELFF.